The next 23 T cell receptor beta chains were all read from a single sample in a study of T-cell reconstitution after alpha-beta-depleted transplantation in children. Unique molecular identifiers were incorporated when the TCRbeta library was constructed. TCRdb itself ran the PCR reads through MiXCR, one entry per CDR3 protein. The sample has about 460,000 distinct CDR3 sequences, over 9.5% seen once. Specimen: PBMCs, collected before TCRalphabeta/CD19-depleted stem cell transplant. The receptor set was obtained from a child aged 2 to 15 with inherited bone marrow failure, due to receive a stem cell transplant.

The V and J genes are TRBV5-4 and TRBJ2-2; D ambiguous. Trimming pared 0 bases from V and 0 bases from J, leaving 9 bases between. CDR1 SGHNT and CDR2 YYREEE come from the germline V gene (reference sequence). The CDR3 is 16 amino acids. The CDR3 sequence is CASSLAQAANTGELFF. In nucleotides, the CDR3 is TGTGCCAGCAGCTTGGCTCAGGCTGCGAACACCGGGGAGCTGTTTTTT.

There are many counts of this clonotype. J is TRBJ2-7 and V is TRBV15; possible D gene TRBD2, 5 bases. The ends were cut back, 0 bases at V and 2 bases at J, with 17 bases in the middle. This CDR3 spans 17 amino acids. Germline V gene data show CDR1 as LNHNV and CDR2 as YYDKDF (reference sequence). CDR3 in amino acids: CATSRDALYEGAYEQYF. Written as DNA, the CDR3 is TGTGCCACCAGCAGAGATGCCCTCTACGAGGGTGCCTACGAGCAGTACTTC.

Many counts were recorded for this clonotype. V usage is TRBV7-8 and J usage is TRBJ1-1; tentative D call: TRBD1 (6 bases). V lost 4 bases to trimming and J lost 3 bases, with 12 bases between them. Germline V gene lookup returns CDR1 SGHVS and CDR2 FQNEAQ. CDR3 size: 14 residues. The CDR3 DNA sequence: TGTGCCAGCAGCTACACAGGGATTGACACTGAAGCTTTCTTT. As protein: CASSYTGIDTEAFF.

This clonotype was counted at least ten times. This sequence joins TRBV5-5 and TRBJ2-5, with D uncertain. CDR3 length equals 13 residues. Trimming shortened V by 2 bases and J by 5 bases, and 10 bases separated the two germline ends. Germline V gene lookup returns CDR1 SGHKS and CDR2 YYEKEE (reference sequence). The CDR3 DNA reads as TGTGCCAGCAGCTTCCGCGGATGGGAGACCCAGTACTTC. This translates into CASSFRGWETQYF.

The table lists this clonotype with many counts. This chain connects TRBV7-9 to TRBJ1-4; no reliable D call. Trimming left V 7 bases short and J 4 bases short, with 22 bases between. Germline CDR1 SEHNR, CDR2 FQNEAQ (reference sequence). CDR3 size: 17 residues. The CDR3 protein is CASNGPRTHPSNEKLFF. CDR3 sequence (DNA): TGTGCCAGCAACGGGCCTCGGACCCACCCTAGTAATGAAAAACTGTTTTTT.

At least ten counts were recorded for this clonotype. The V call is TRBV13, the J call TRBJ1-2; tentative D call: TRBD1 (5 bases). Trimming took off 4 bases at V and 8 bases at J, with 11 bases between the two ends. The CDR3 extends over 12 amino acids. The germline V gene has CDR1 PRHDT and CDR2 FYEKMQ (reference sequence). The CDR3 region is CASSSQGDGYTF. CDR3 nucleotides: TGTGCCAGCAGCTCGCAGGGAGACGGCTACACCTTC.

At least ten counts were recorded for this clonotype. The rearrangement joins TRBV4-3 to TRBJ2-1; 13 positions match TRBD2. Per the germline V gene, CDR1 is LGHNA and CDR2 is YSLEER. The V gene end was trimmed by 1 base and the J gene end by 9 bases; junction bases not matched to a gene: 3. CDR3 length: 15 amino acids. The chain's CDR3 is CASSQALAGGLEQFF. In nucleotides, the CDR3 is TGCGCCAGCAGCCAAGCACTAGCGGGAGGGCTTGAGCAGTTCTTC.

This clonotype was seen many times. The chain uses TRBV30 and TRBJ2-7, with D perhaps assigned TRBD1 or TRBD2 (5 bases each). This CDR3 is 12 amino acids long. Trimming took 1 base from V and 5 from J, leaving 9 bases between them. Germline-derived CDR1 and CDR2 are GTSNPN and SVGIG (reference sequence). CDR3 loop: CAWSAGTHEQYF. The CDR3 nucleotides read TGTGCCTGGAGTGCGGGGACCCACGAGCAGTACTTC.

This clonotype has more than one count but fewer than ten. V and J are TRBV11-2 and TRBJ2-7; 10 bases map to TRBD2. With 1 base clipped from V and 3 bases from J, the junction kept 12 bases outside the gene matches. This CDR3 spans 18 amino acids. Germline-derived CDR1 and CDR2 are SGHAT and FQNNGV. CDR3 sequence: CASSLGPGHPSGSYEQYF. The DNA for the CDR3 is TGTGCCAGCAGCTTAGGCCCAGGGCATCCTAGCGGGAGCTACGAGCAGTACTTC.

The chain is built from TRBV4-3 and TRBJ2-7; 8 bases are shared with TRBD2. The germline V gene has CDR1 LGHNA and CDR2 YSLEER. V shed 0 bases, J shed 1 base, and the junction held 5 bases outside the gene matches. This CDR3 has 16 residues. The CDR3, as DNA: TGCGCCAGCAGCCAAGAATTGGGACTAGGTTCCTACGAGCAGTACTTC. This gives the protein CASSQELGLGSYEQYF.

This clonotype was counted many times. The chain links TRBV9 to TRBJ1-1; 9 bases map to TRBD1. CDR1 and CDR2 (germline): SGDLS, YYNGEE. J lost 2 bases, V lost 3 bases, and 11 bases had no gene match. The CDR3 runs to 17 residues. Here the CDR3 reads CASSASTGGLHNTEAFF. The DNA of the CDR3 is TGTGCCAGCAGCGCGTCGACAGGGGGACTACATAACACTGAAGCTTTCTTT.

This clonotype occurred many times. This chain connects TRBV20-1 to TRBJ2-3; D unclear. The germline CDR1 and CDR2 sequences are DFQATT and SNEGSKA (reference sequence). The CDR3 loop spans 11 amino acids. Trimming took off 2 bases at V and 10 bases at J, with 10 bases between the two ends. The CDR3 nucleotides read TGCAGTGCTAGACTCCCCCCCTCGCAGTATTTT. It is translated as CSARLPPSQYF.

In this sample, this clonotype turned up many times. The rearrangement uses TRBV27 and TRBJ1-2, with a tentative D call TRBD1 (6 bases). The length of the CDR3 is 13 residues. From germline, CDR1 is MNHEY and CDR2 SMNVEV (reference sequence). Trimming left V 7 bases short and J 4 bases short, with 13 bases between. Here the CDR3 reads CASTLGQVYGYTF. The CDR3 DNA sequence: TGTGCCAGCACCCTGGGACAAGTCTATGGCTACACCTTC.

This clonotype was seen a few times. This chain uses TRBV12-3 or TRBV12-4 with TRBJ2-2; no reliable D call. V lost 5 bases and J lost 0, with 13 bases in between. There are 16 residues in the CDR3. This chain's CDR3 is CASSPRTYSNTGELFF. The CDR3 DNA reads as TGTGCCAGCAGTCCGCGGACCTATTCGAACACCGGGGAGCTGTTTTTT.

In its sample, this clonotype was seen many times. The J gene is TRBJ1-2, the V gene TRBV5-4; D gene uncertain. This CDR3 is 12 amino acids long. Looked up from germline, CDR1 is SGHNT and CDR2 is YYREEE (reference sequence). V lost 3 bases, J lost 6 bases, and 9 bases lay in between. The CDR3 sequence: CASSWAGDGYTF. CDR3 in DNA: TGTGCCAGCAGCTGGGCGGGAGATGGCTACACCTTC.

At least ten counts were recorded for this clonotype. CDR3 sequence reads: CASSSGQGPEAFF. The CDR3 DNA sequence: TGTGCCAGCAGCTCCGGACAGGGCCCAGAAGCTTTCTTT. The gene calls are TRBV7-9 and TRBJ1-1, with 8 bases identical to TRBD1. CDR1 and CDR2 from the germline V gene are SEHNR and FQNEAQ (reference sequence). The V gene end was trimmed by 4 bases and the J gene end by 8 bases; junction bases not matched to a gene: 6. The CDR3 spans 13 residues. The full variable domain, completed using reference TRBV7-9 and TRBJ1-1, is DTGVSQNPRHKITKRGQNVTFRCDPISEHNRLYWYRQTLGQGPEFLTYFQNEAQLEKSRLLSDRFSAERPKGSFSTLEIQRTEQGDSAMYLCASSSGQGPEAFFGQGTRLTVV.

This chain links TRBV6-5 with TRBJ2-7; maybe TRBD2 (7 bases). This CDR3 is 12 amino acids long. Germline values: CDR1 MNHEY, CDR2 SVGAGI. V lost 2 bases to trimming and J lost 7 bases, with 9 bases between them. CDR3 in amino acids: CASSYEGGEQYF. DNA of the CDR3: TGTGCCAGCAGTTACGAGGGGGGGGAGCAGTACTTC.

This clonotype was seen more than once but under ten times. The gene calls are TRBV2 and TRBJ2-4, with 9 bases identical to TRBD1. CDR1 SNHLY and CDR2 FYNNEI come from the germline V gene. This CDR3 has 15 residues. With 2 bases clipped from V and 13 bases from J, the junction kept 12 bases outside the gene matches. The CDR3 DNA is TGTGCCAGCAGTGAACCTCAGACAGGGGGAGAGGTCCAGTACTTC. Translation gives CASSEPQTGGEVQYF.

This clonotype was counted ten times or more. The V and J genes are TRBV5-1 and TRBJ1-2, with D unclear. This CDR3 region has 14 residues. V was pared by 5 bases and J by 4 bases, with 15 bases between. Germline V gene data show CDR1 as SGHRS and CDR2 as YFSETQ. CDR3 sequence: CASSHSETVYGYTF. DNA of the CDR3: TGCGCCAGCAGTCACTCCGAGACGGTCTATGGCTACACCTTC.

This chain links TRBV11-2 with TRBJ2-1; 9 bases are shared with TRBD2. This CDR3 is 13 amino acids long. The germline CDR1 and CDR2 sequences are SGHAT and FQNNGV. Trimming took 4 bases from V and 12 from J; bases not matched to a gene: 7. CDR3 protein: CASSWSAGGPQFF. DNA of the CDR3: TGTGCCAGCAGCTGGAGTGCGGGAGGGCCGCAGTTCTTC.

V is TRBV4-3 and J is TRBJ2-1; D is unclear. The V gene lost 2 bases and the J gene lost 15 bases, with 11 bases spanning the gap. CDR3 length: 11 amino acids. Per germline, CDR1 LGHNA and CDR2 YSLEER. CDR3 loop: CASSQTGPAFF. For the CDR3, the DNA is TGCGCCAGCAGCCAAACCGGGCCCGCGTTCTTC.

This clonotype was recorded at least ten times. This chain joins TRBV28 and TRBJ2-1; tentative D call: TRBD1 (5 bases). This CDR3 spans 17 amino acids. The V end lost 5 bases, the J end lost 1 base, and 18 bases lay between the germline ends. Germline lookup yields CDR1 MDHEN and CDR2 SYDVKM. CDR3 DNA: TGTGCCAGCAGTAAGGACATCGCCTCACTTTCCTACAATGAGCAGTTCTTC. Amino acid sequence: CASSKDIASLSYNEQFF.

This clonotype was counted ten times or more. The gene calls are TRBV30 and TRBJ2-2, with D unclear. V gave up 1 base and J gave up 3 bases, with 0 bases separating them. The CDR3 runs 11 residues. Germline CDR1 and CDR2: GTSNPN and SVGIG (reference sequence). In DNA form, the CDR3 reads TGTGCCTGGAGTGACACCGGGGAGCTGTTTTTT. Encoded protein: CAWSDTGELFF.